This T cell receptor (beta chain) was retrieved from a study of beta chain features in type 1 diabetes (dated 2018 in TCRdb). Concerning the study at large: Mean age, gender distribution, total cell number and subset yield were not different between patients and healthy donors. A total of some 100,000,000 sorted cells were examined across all samples, and a strong correlation was observed between cell number per subset and RNA yield. The study compared the TCRB repertoires of sorted circulating CD4+ T cell subsets in recently diagnosed type 1 diabetes patients with those in matched healthy donors. Regulatory and stem cell-like memory subsets were obtained from only 8 patients and roughly 8 healthy donors, while naive and central memory subsets were obtained from all 30 or so donors.

Based on the germline V gene, the CDR1 and CDR2 sequences are SGHDN and FVKESK. Clipping removes 4 bases from V and 3 bases from J, with 5 as the unmatched junction base count. Including cysteine and phenylalanine, the CDR3 has 14 amino acids. Kept here is only the CDR3 DNA, which spans 42 bases and is read in frame from base 1. To note about this clone: Its recognized antigen is unknown. Per-base qualities were not stored, and no clone one base away is much larger.

The entire amount of isolated RNA was reverse transcribed using the High Capacity cDNA Reverse Transcription Kit, so the sequenced TCRB transcripts were expressed ones. Deep immunoSEQ sequencing was performed on naive, central memory and regulatory T cell samples, with an average of about 3.57 million total reads per sample. Sorted cells were lysed in RLT buffer and RNA was extracted with DNase-treated RNeasy Micro or Mini kits, depending on cell number. To prevent cross-contamination, every cell subset was processed on its own, while patient and healthy donor samples were processed together. TCRB sequences were amplified from cDNA with the immunoSEQ multiplex PCR, producing 87-bp fragments spanning the CDR3 region. Sequencing of the amplicons was done on the Illumina HiSeq platform. On the authors' methods: PCR bias was computationally corrected using synthetic template baselines, reads within Hamming distance 2 were collapsed, and singletons that could not be merged were discarded. Reads were aligned to IMGT to assign V, D and J genes, CDR3 length, and insertions or deletions at six rearrangement sites. Within each subset, clonotype counts were normalized to the number of sorted cells before true diversity and Gini coefficients were calculated with the tcR R package. Repertoire sharing was quantified using the overlap coefficient calculated on TCRB nucleotide sequences. TCRdb obtained this table from immuneACCESS and retained in-frame rearrangements with V and J assigned. These tables miss some clones; where compared with another copy, unresolved V genes account for less than half of the shortfall, and the remainder is unexplained. The D gene and trimming were derived from the DNA, and the V and J assignments and clone size from that table. This sample holds about 150,000 clones; 9% to 12% were observed only once. Under 0.55% of the sample belongs to the ten largest clones.

From each donor, a single peripheral blood sample of about 110 mL on average was drawn into heparinised tubes. Naive, central memory, regulatory and stem cell-like memory CD4+ T cells were sorted on a BD FACSAria II using a panel including CD45RO, CCR7, CD25, CD127, CD95 and CD27. Purity was above 95% for every sorted population. PBMCs were isolated right away by Lymphoprep density gradient centrifugation and were stained directly, without culture. So that batch effects would be minimized, each experiment stained and sorted samples in pairs, pairing one healthy donor with one patient. Points the paper makes about the study in general: Because cDNA was sequenced instead of genomic DNA, highly expressing activated cells could be over-represented, though the groups showed no difference in activation or CD3 levels. Shorter templates might be favored by PCR, yet because patient and control samples were amplified and corrected together, any such skew would affect both groups equally. In all four CD4+ subsets, TCRB CDR3 length was moderately but significantly shorter in type 1 diabetes patients. Naive, central memory and regulatory TCRB repertoires appeared more similar among patients than among healthy donors. Only small numbers of individuals were included in the HLA sub-analyses, which left unresolved whether HLA type had any influence on TCRB rearrangement. Patients with type 1 diabetes made fewer insertions and deleted more nucleotides at VDJ recombination sites, implying thymic rearrangement abnormalities.

This TCR derives from a man aged 30 to 39 with type 1 diabetes. Sequencing was done on a sample of central memory CD4+ T cells from blood. The receptor chain draws on TRBV14 and TRBJ2-5; 7 bases in the middle match TRBD1. The DNA reads as follows: TGTGCCAGCAGCCGAGACAGGGATAAAGAGACCCAGTACTTC. Translated, it gives CASSRDRDKETQYF.